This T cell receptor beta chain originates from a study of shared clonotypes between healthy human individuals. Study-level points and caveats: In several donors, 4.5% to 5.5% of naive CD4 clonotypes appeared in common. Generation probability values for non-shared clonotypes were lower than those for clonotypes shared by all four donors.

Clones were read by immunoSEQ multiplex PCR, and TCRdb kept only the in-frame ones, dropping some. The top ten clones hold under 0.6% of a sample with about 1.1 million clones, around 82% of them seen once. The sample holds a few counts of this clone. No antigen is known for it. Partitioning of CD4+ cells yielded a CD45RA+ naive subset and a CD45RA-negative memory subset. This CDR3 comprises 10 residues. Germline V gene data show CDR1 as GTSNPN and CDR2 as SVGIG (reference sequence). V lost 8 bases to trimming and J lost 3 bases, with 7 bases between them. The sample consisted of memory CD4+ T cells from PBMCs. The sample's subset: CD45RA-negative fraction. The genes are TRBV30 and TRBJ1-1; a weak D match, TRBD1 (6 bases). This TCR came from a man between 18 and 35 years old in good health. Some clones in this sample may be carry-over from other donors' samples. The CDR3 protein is CAGGDTEAFF. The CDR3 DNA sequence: TGTGCCGGGGGCGACACTGAAGCTTTCTTT.